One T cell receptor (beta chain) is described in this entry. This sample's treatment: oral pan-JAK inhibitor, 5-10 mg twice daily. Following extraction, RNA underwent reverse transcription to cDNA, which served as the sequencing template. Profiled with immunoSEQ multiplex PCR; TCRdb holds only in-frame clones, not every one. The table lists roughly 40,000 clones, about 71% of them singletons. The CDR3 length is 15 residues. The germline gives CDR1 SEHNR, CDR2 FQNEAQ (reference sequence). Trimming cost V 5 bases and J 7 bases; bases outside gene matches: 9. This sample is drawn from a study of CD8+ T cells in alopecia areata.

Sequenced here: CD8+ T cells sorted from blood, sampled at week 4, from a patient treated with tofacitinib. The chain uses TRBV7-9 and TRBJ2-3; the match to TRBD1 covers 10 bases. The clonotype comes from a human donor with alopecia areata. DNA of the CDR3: TGTGCCAGCAGCATAAGGGACAGGGGAGGAAATACGCAGTATTTT. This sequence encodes CASSIRDRGGNTQYF.